The 21 T cell receptor beta chains below come from one sample, sequenced in a study of blood T cells in healthy people across ages. A sample-barcoded 5' primer and a J-beta primer mix were used in a second PCR of roughly 7 to 11 cycles. Each CDR3 protein is one row after TCRdb ran MiXCR on the 5' RACE reads. The table includes over 1,200,000 distinct CDR3 sequences, roughly 64% detected once. Sequencing used blood. These receptors were taken from a man younger than 35 in good health.

This clonotype appeared a single time. The V call is TRBV6-5, the J call TRBJ2-2; D is undetermined. This CDR3 spans 14 amino acids. Trimming removed 0 bases at V and 6 bases at J, with 8 bases between. CDR1 is MNHEY and CDR2 is SVGAGI in the germline V gene. The CDR3 nucleotides read TGTGCCAGCAGTTACTCAGGGTCCGCCGGGGAGCTGTTTTTT. Amino acids: CASSYSGSAGELFF.

This clonotype was counted once. The rearrangement links TRBV10-3 to TRBJ1-6, with 8 bases fitting TRBD1. In germline, CDR1 is ENHRY, CDR2 SYGVKD. The CDR3 runs to 15 residues. Trimming removed 3 bases from V and 10 bases from J; junction bases left unmatched: 8. This CDR3 is CAISESGQALSPLHF. In nucleotides, the CDR3 is TGTGCCATCAGTGAATCGGGACAGGCGCTATCACCCCTCCACTTT.

V is TRBV10-3 and J is TRBJ2-6, with D tentatively TRBD1 (5 bases). The germline V gene has CDR1 ENHRY and CDR2 SYGVKD. The V gene lost 10 bases and the J gene lost 0 bases, with 16 bases spanning the gap. CDR3 length: 16 amino acids. For the CDR3, the DNA is TGTGCCACCAAGTCAGGGTCGTCCTCTGGGGCCAACGTCCTGACTTTC. Translation gives CATKSGSSSGANVLTF.

The J gene is TRBJ1-5, the V gene TRBV6-5, with D perhaps matching TRBD1 (6 bases). V was clipped by 2 bases and J by 4 bases, with 18 bases between them. The germline gives CDR1 MNHEY, CDR2 SVGAGI. The CDR3 is 17 amino acids. CDR3 loop: CASSYREGVGVNQPQHF. For the CDR3, the DNA is TGTGCCAGCAGTTACCGCGAGGGGGTAGGGGTGAATCAGCCCCAGCATTTT.

This clonotype was seen once. The J gene is TRBJ2-1, the V gene TRBV28; D perhaps matches TRBD2 (5 bases). The CDR3 covers 15 residues. Germline assignment: CDR1 MDHEN and CDR2 SYDVKM. With 7 bases removed from V and 6 bases from J, the gap between germline ends came to 19 bases. CDR3 DNA: TGTGCCAGCATCACGAGTGGAGGAAAGAGCAATGAGCAGTTCTTC. Encoded protein: CASITSGGKSNEQFF. Combining the CDR3 with reference TRBV28 and TRBJ2-1 gives the whole variable domain DVKVTQSSRYLVKRTGEKVFLECVQDMDHENMFWYRQDPGLGLRLIYFSYDVKMKEKGDIPEGYSVSREKKERFSLILESASTNQTSMYLCASITSGGKSNEQFFGPGTRLTVL.

This chain uses TRBV7-2 with TRBJ1-2; 8 bases align to TRBD1. Germline V CDR1 and CDR2: SGHTA, FQGNSA. The V gene end was trimmed by 5 bases and the J gene end by 2 bases; junction bases not matched to a gene: 10. This CDR3 is 16 amino acids long. CDR3 sequence reads: CASSEAAGGANYGYTF. As DNA, the CDR3 is TGTGCCAGCAGCGAAGCTGCAGGGGGCGCAAACTATGGCTACACCTTC.

The V gene is TRBV4-2, the J gene TRBJ1-4; D is unresolved. In germline, CDR1 is LGHNA, CDR2 YNFKEQ. The V and J ends lost 0 bases and 7 bases respectively, with 12 bases between them. This CDR3 has 15 amino acids. CDR3: CASSQERTGGEKLFF. The CDR3 DNA is TGTGCCAGCAGCCAAGAAAGGACTGGTGGTGAAAAACTGTTTTTT.

This clonotype appeared a few times. The J gene is TRBJ2-7, the V gene TRBV4-3; TRBD1 matches at 10 bases. The J segment lost 2 bases and the V segment lost 0 bases, leaving 7 bases of the junction unmatched. The CDR3 contains 17 residues. The germline V gene encodes CDR1 LGHNA and CDR2 YSLEER. The CDR3 coding sequence is TGCGCCAGCAGCCAAGATTCCGGGGGACAGGGGACCTACGAGCAGTACTTC. Protein sequence: CASSQDSGGQGTYEQYF.

This chain uses TRBV29-1 with TRBJ1-1; D gene uncertain. The ends were cut back, 2 bases at V and 10 bases at J, with 14 bases in the middle. Germline V gives CDR1 SQVTM, CDR2 ANQGSEA. This CDR3 region has 12 residues. CDR3 region: CSVEPSENVAFF. The DNA of the CDR3 is TGCAGCGTTGAACCCTCGGAGAATGTAGCTTTCTTT.

This clonotype was recorded a few times. J is TRBJ2-7 and V is TRBV6-2 or TRBV6-3; D might be TRBD2 (5 bases). The V gene lost 0 bases and the J gene lost 2 bases, with 14 bases spanning the gap. Germline V CDR1 and CDR2: MNHEY, SVGEGT. The CDR3 loop spans 16 amino acids. The CDR3 protein is CASSYSRVDPTYEQYF. The CDR3, as DNA: TGTGCCAGCAGTTACTCGAGGGTGGACCCTACCTACGAGCAGTACTTC.

This chain joins TRBV7-9 and TRBJ1-5; D unresolved. This CDR3 is built from 14 residues. Trimming pared 6 bases from V and 3 bases from J, leaving 12 bases between. In germline, CDR1 is SEHNR, CDR2 FQNEAQ (reference sequence). DNA of the CDR3: TGTGCCAGCAGGTCTAACTACCCCAATCAGCCCCAGCATTTT. Its protein is CASRSNYPNQPQHF.

V usage is TRBV27 and J usage is TRBJ2-1; 9 nucleotides align to TRBD2. Germline loops: CDR1 MNHEY, CDR2 SMNVEV (reference sequence). V lost 4 bases to trimming and J lost 7 bases; unmatched junction nucleotides: 11. The CDR3 is made up of 16 amino acids. The CDR3 here is CASSSGLASLGNEQFF. CDR3 nucleotide sequence: TGTGCCAGCAGTTCCGGACTAGCGAGCTTGGGGAATGAGCAGTTCTTC.

The V and J genes are TRBV28 and TRBJ2-1; no clear D gene. Deletions cut 3 bases from V and 0 bases from J, with 6 bases between. Germline CDR1 reads MDHEN; CDR2 reads SYDVKM. This CDR3 comprises 14 residues. CDR3 in amino acids: CASSFPNSYNEQFF. The CDR3 bases are TGTGCCAGCAGTTTTCCCAACTCCTACAATGAGCAGTTCTTC.

CDR3 amino acids: CASSYAAAGDNEQFF. The CDR3 DNA sequence: TGTGCCAGCAGTTACGCGGCCGCCGGGGACAATGAGCAGTTCTTC. This chain joins TRBV6-5 and TRBJ2-1; possible D gene TRBD2, 5 bases. The germline V gene encodes CDR1 MNHEY and CDR2 SVGAGI. Trimming took off 2 bases at V and 5 bases at J, with 13 bases between the two ends. CDR3 length: 15 amino acids.

This clonotype was recorded a few times. A junction end diverges from the germline sequence, so it may reflect a read error. The CDR3 DNA reads as TGCGCCAGCAGACAAGAAACAGGGGAGCACTATGGCTACACCTTC. This encodes CASRQETGEHYGYTF. This chain uses TRBV4-1 with TRBJ1-2; TRBD1 aligns across 7 bases. Germline CDR1 and CDR2: MGHRA and YSYEKL. The CDR3 contains 15 residues.

This chain connects TRBV10-3 to TRBJ1-4; D is ambiguous. Deletions cut 4 bases from V and 5 bases from J, with 8 bases between. The CDR3 runs to 13 residues. In germline, CDR1 is ENHRY, CDR2 SYGVKD. In DNA form, the CDR3 reads TGTGCCATCAGTGGGTTGCAGAATGAAAAACTGTTTTTT. It is translated as CAISGLQNEKLFF.

This clonotype was observed a few times. V usage is TRBV29-1 and J usage is TRBJ2-4; 14 bases fit TRBD2. The CDR3 runs to 13 residues. V was pared by 7 bases and J by 15 bases, with 11 bases of the junction left unmatched. From germline, CDR1 is SQVTM and CDR2 ANQGSEA. CDR3 bases: TGCAGCGCAACCGGGACTAGCGGGAGTCTGATGTACTTC. Its translation: CSATGTSGSLMYF.

The chain couples TRBV14 to TRBJ1-2; the D is unclear. The V end lost 0 bases, the J end lost 3 bases, and 2 bases lay between the germline ends. CDR1 and CDR2 from the germline V gene are SGHDN and FVKESK. There are 12 residues in the CDR3. The CDR3 here is CASSQDHYGYTF. The CDR3, as DNA: TGTGCCAGCAGCCAAGACCACTATGGCTACACCTTC.

The chain combines TRBV20-1 with TRBJ1-1, with D unresolved. The CDR3 sequence is 12 residues long. Looked up from germline, CDR1 is DFQATT and CDR2 is SNEGSKA (reference sequence). V was shortened by 3 bases and J by 3 bases, with 8 bases between the two germline ends. The CDR3 loop reads CSASPAYTEAFF. DNA of the CDR3: TGCAGTGCTAGTCCGGCTTACACTGAAGCTTTCTTT.

The chain has TRBV7-9 and TRBJ2-1; weak D call: TRBD2 (5 bases). Looked up from germline, CDR1 is SEHNR and CDR2 is FQNEAQ (reference sequence). Between the trimmed V and J ends, which lost 5 bases and 0 bases, there was a span of 20 bases. The CDR3 is 18 amino acids. CDR3 residues: CASSPLRSAGDSYNEQFF. The CDR3 DNA follows: TGTGCCAGCAGCCCCCTGAGAAGCGCGGGTGACTCCTACAATGAGCAGTTCTTC.

This clonotype was counted between two and nine times. The chain employs TRBV9 and TRBJ1-2, with a tentative D call TRBD1 (6 bases). Germline lookup yields CDR1 SGDLS and CDR2 YYNGEE. The CDR3 consists of 12 residues. Trimming pared 6 bases from V and 5 bases from J, leaving 11 bases between. The CDR3 loop reads CASTRGGYGYTF. The CDR3 DNA reads as TGTGCCAGCACCCGAGGGGGGTATGGCTACACCTTC.